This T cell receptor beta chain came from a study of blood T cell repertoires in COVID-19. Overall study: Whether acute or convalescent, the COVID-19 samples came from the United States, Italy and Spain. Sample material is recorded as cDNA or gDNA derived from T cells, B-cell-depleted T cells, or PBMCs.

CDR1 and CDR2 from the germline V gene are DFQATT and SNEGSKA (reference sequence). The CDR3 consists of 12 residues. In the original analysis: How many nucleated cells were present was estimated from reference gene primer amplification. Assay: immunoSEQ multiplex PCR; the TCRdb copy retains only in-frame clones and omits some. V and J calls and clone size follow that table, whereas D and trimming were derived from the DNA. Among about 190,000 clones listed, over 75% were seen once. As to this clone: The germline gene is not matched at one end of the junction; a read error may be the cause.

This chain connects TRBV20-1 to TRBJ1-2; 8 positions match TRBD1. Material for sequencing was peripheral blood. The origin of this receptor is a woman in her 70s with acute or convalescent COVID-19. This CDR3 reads CSASQSGQALNF. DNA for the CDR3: TGCAGTGCTAGTCAATCGGGACAGGCCCTAAATTTC.